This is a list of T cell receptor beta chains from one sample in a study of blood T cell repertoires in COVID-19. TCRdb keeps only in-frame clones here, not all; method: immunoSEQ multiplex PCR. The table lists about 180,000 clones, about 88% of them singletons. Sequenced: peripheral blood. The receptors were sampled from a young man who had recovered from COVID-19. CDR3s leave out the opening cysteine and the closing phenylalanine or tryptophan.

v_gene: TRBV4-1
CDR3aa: ASSQDQTVETQY

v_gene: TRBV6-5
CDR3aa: ASSLAGGTDTQY

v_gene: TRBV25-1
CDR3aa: ASSDRGNGYT

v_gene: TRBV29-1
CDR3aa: SVPHRGQGGYT

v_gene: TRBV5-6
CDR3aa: ASMLRGSANYGYT

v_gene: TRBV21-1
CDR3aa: ASSPPLGQRDNTEAF

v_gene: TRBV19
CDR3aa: ATFSGSSYNEQF

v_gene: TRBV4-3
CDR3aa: ASSQDAAYEQY

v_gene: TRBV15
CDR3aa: ATSSTRHPDTGTGTTSTDTQY

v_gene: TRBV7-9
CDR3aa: ASSLAGRGRDYGYT

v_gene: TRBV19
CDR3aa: ASSIGRGTGANVLT

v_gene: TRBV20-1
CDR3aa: SARTGYEQY

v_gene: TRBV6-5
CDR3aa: ASRGGDSYNEQF

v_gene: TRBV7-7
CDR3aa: ASSRRSPGDRRHPWDNEQF

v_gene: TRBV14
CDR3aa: ASSSRSGRSTGELF

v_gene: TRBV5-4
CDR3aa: ASSVGDRVNTGELF

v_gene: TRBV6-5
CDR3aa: ASIQDLNTEAF

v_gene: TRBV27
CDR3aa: ASSHLTSRYEQY

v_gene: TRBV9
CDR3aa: ASSVGTGNLGGGYT

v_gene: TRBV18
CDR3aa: ASSGTFGTDTQY

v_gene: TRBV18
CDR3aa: ASSEQGAGVETQY

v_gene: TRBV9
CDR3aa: ASSVGSGLNGYT

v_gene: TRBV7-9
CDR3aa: ASSYDRTTNEKLF

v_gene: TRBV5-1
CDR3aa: ASSLGGTSGQRADTQY

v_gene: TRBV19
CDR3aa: ASTRRGTYNEQF

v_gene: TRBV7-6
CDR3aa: ASSLSPGGGQPQH

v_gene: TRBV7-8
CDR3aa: ASSSGTRKSYNSPLH

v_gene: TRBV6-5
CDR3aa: ARPDRGSLNEQF

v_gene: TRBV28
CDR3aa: ASSRIVEVQPNYGYT

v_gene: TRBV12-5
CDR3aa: ASGPGTAYGYT

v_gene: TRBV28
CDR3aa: ASVKMRGLALYNEQF

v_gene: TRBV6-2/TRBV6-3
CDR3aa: ASSFSTGVAYEQY

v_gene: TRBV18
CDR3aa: ASSPYVLTAGAGGNTIY

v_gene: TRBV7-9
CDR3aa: ASVRTVAPEAF

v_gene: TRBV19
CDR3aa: ASSWGDNQPQH

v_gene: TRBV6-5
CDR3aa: ASSQTRDFAEAF

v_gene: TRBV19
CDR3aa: ASSIGTPLGSSYNEQF

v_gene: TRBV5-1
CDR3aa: ASSDETGGVRNTIY

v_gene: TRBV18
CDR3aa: ASSPTSGRNTGELF

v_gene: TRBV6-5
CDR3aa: ASSRREGGGTQY

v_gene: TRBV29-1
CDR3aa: SVEDSPLQGYT

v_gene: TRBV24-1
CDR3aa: ATSDITGLAGSYNEQF

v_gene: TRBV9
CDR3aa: ASSRFGANYGYT

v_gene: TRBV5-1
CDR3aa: ASSPNTDTQY

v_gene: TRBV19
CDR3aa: ASTPRESGELF

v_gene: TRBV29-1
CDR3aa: SVAGQRLSGNTIY

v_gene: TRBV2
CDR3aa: ASSEGAGTVGLYGYT

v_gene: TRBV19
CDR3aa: ASSIGGSGEKLF

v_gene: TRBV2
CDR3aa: ASSLRQGSYEQY

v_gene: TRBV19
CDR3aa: ASSIPGVQETQY

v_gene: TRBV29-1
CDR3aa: SGAETGDQPQH

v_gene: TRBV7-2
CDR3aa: ASNPGGLGEQY

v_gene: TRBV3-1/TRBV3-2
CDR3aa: ASSRSRDYLYNEQF

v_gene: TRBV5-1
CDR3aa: ASFRDRDPGELF

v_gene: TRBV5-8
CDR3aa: ASSRTGESSYEQY

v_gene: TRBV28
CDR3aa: ASSPGGRHEQF

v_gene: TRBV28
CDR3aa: ASSPTGQGRSEQY

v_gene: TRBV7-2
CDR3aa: ASSLVPTGSYEQY

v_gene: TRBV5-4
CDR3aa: ALYDGTGKGGYT

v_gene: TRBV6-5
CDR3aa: ASAGSSSYNSPLH